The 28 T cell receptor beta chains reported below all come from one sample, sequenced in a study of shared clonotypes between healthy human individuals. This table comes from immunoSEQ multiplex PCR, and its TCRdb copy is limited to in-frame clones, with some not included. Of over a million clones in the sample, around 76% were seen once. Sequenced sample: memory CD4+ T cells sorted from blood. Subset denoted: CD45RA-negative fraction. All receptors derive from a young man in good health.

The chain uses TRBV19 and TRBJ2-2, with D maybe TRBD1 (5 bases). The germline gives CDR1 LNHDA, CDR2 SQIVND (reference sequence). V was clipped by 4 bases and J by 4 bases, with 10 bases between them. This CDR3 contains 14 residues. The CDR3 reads CASSTQGSTGELFF. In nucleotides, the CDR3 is TGTGCCAGTAGTACCCAGGGTAGCACCGGGGAGCTGTTTTTT.

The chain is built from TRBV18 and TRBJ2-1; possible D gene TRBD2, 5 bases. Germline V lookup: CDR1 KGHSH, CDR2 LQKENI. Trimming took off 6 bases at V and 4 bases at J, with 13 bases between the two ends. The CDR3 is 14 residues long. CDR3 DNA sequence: TGTGCCAGCTCTACGGCCGGCGGGTACAATGAGCAGTTCTTC. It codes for CASSTAGGYNEQFF.

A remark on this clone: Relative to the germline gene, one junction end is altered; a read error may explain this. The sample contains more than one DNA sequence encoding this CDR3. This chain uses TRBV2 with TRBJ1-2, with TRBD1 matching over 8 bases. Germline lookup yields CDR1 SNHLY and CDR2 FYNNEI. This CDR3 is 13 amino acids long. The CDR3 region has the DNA TGTGCCAGTAGTGGACAGGGAAACTATGGCTACACCTTC. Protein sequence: CASSGQGNYGYTF.

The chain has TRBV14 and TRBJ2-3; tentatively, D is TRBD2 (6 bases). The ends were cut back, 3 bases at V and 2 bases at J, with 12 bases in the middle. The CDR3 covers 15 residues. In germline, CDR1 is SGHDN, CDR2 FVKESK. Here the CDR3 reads CASSHLAENTDTQYF. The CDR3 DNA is TGTGCCAGCAGCCATTTAGCGGAAAACACAGATACGCAGTATTTT.

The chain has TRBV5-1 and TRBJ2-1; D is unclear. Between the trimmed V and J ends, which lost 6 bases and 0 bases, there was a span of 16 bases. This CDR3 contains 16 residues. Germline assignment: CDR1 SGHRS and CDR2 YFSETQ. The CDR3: CASTFTATASYNEQFF. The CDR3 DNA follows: TGCGCCAGCACCTTCACGGCCACGGCCTCCTACAATGAGCAGTTCTTC. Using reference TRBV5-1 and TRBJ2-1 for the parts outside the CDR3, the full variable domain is KAGVTQTPRYLIKTRGQQVTLSCSPISGHRSVSWYQQTPGQGLQFLFEYFSETQRNKGNFPGRFSGRQFSNSRSEMNVSTLELGDSALYLCASTFTATASYNEQFFGPGTRLTVL.

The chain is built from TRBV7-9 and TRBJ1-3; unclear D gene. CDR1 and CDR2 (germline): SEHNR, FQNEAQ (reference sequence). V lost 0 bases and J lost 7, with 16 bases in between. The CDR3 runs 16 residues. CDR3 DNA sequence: TGTGCCAGCAGCTTAGCGATTGGCGTCAATCAGAACACCATATATTTT. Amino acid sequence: CASSLAIGVNQNTIYF. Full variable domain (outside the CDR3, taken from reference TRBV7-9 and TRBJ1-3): DTGVSQNPRHKITKRGQNVTFRCDPISEHNRLYWYRQTLGQGPEFLTYFQNEAQLEKSRLLSDRFSAERPKGSFSTLEIQRTEQGDSAMYLCASSLAIGVNQNTIYFGEGSWLTVV.

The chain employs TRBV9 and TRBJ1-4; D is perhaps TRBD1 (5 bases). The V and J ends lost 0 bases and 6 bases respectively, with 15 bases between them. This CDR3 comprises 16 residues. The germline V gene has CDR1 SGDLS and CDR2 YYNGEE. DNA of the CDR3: TGTGCCAGCAGCGTAGCTCTCAGGGCGGGGGATGAAAAACTGTTTTTT. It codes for CASSVALRAGDEKLFF.

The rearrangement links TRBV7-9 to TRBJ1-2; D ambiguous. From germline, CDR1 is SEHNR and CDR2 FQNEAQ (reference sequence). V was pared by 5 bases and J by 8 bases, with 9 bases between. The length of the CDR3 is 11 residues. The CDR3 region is CASSAGVGYTF. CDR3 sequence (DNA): TGTGCCAGCAGCGCAGGAGTCGGCTACACCTTC.

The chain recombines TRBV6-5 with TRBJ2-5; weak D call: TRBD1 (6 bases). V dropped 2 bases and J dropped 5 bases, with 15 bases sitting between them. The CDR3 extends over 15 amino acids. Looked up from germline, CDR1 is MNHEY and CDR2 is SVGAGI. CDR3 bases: TGTGCCAGCAGTTACCCCAGGGGTGGTTTGGAGACCCAGTACTTC. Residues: CASSYPRGGLETQYF.

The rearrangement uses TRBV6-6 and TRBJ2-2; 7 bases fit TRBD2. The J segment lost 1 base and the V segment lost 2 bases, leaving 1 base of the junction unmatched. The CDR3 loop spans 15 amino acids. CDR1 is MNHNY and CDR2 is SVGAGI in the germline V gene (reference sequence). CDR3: CASSYASGNTGELFF. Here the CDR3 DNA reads TGTGCCAGCAGTTACGCTAGCGGGAACACCGGGGAGCTGTTTTTT.

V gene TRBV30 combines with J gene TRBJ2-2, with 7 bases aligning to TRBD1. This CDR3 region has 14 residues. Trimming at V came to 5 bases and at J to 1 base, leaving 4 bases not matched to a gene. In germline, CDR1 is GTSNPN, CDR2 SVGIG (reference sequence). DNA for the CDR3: TGTGCCTGGGCCGGGACAGTGAACACCGGGGAGCTGTTTTTT. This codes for CAWAGTVNTGELFF.

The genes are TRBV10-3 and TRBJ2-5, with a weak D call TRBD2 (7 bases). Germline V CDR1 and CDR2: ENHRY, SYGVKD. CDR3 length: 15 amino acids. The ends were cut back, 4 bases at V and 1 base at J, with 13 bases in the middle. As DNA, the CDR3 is TGTGCCATCAGTGGCGGGGGCAGGGCCCAAGAGACCCAGTACTTC. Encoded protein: CAISGGGRAQETQYF.

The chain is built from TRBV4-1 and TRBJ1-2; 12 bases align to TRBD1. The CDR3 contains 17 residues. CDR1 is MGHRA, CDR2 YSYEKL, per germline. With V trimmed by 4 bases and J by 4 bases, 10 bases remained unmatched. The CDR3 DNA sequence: TGCGCCAGCAGCCTAGGGACAGGGGGCTACGTTGGCTATGGCTACACCTTC. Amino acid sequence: CASSLGTGGYVGYGYTF.

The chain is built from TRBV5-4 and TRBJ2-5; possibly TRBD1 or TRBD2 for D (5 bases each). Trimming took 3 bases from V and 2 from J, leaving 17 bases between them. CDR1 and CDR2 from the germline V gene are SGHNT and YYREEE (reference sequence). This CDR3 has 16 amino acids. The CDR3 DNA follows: TGTGCCAGCAGCTGGGAGATGGGACGGTCACAAGAGACCCAGTACTTC. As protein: CASSWEMGRSQETQYF.

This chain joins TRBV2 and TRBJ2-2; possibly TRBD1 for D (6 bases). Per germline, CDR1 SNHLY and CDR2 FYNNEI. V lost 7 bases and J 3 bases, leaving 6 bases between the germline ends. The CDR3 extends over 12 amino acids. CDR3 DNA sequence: TGTGCCAGCACAGGGGACACCGGGGAGCTGTTTTTT. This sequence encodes CASTGDTGELFF.

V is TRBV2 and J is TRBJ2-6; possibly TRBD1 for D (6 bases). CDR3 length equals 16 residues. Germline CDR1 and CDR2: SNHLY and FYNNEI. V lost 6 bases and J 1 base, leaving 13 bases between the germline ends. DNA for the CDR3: TGTGCCAGCAGGGACAGAGTGGGGTCTGGGGCCAACGTCCTGACTTTC. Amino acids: CASRDRVGSGANVLTF.

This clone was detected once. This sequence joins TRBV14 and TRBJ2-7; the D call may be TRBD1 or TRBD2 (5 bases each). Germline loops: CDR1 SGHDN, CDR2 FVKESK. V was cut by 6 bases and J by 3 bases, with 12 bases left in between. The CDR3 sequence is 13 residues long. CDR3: CASRRDGNYEQYF. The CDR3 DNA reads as TGTGCCAGCAGGAGGGACGGGAACTACGAGCAGTACTTC.

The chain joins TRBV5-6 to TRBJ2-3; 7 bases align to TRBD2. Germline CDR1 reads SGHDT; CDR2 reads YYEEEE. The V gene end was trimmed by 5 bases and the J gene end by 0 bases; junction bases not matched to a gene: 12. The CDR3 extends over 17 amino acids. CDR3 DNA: TGTGCCAGCAGTTACCTTTTGGGGGGGTCTAGCACAGATACGCAGTATTTT. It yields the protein CASSYLLGGSSTDTQYF.

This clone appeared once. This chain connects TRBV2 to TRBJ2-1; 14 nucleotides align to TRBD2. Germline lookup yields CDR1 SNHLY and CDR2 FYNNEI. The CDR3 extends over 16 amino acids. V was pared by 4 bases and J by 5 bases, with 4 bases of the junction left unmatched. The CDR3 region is CASSGGLAGGDNEQFF. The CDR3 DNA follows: TGTGCCAGCAGTGGAGGACTAGCGGGGGGAGACAATGAGCAGTTCTTC.

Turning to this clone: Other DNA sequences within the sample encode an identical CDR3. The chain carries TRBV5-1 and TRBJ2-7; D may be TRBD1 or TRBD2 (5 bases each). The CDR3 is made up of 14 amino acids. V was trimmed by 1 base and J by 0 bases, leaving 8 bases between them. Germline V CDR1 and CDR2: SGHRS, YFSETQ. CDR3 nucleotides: TGCGCCAGCAGCTTGCGGGACGGCTCCTACGAGCAGTACTTC. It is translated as CASSLRDGSYEQYF.

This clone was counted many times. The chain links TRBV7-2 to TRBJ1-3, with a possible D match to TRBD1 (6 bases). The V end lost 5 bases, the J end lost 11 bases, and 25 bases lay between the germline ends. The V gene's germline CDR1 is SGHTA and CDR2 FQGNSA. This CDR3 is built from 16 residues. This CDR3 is CASSLKGGSLNRAIYF. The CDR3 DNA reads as TGTGCCAGCAGCCTAAAGGGGGGCAGTTTGAACAGGGCCATATATTTT.

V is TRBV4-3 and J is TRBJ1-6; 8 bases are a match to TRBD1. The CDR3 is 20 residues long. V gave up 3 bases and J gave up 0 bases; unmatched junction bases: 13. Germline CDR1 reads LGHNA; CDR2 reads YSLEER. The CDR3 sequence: CASSQFSPGQASSYNSPLHF. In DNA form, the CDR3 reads TGCGCCAGCAGCCAGTTCAGCCCGGGACAGGCGAGCTCCTATAATTCACCCCTCCACTTT.

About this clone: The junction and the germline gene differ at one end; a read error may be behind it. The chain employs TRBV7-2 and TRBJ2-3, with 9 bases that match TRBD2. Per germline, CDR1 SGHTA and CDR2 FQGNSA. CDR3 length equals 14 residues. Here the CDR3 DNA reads TGTGCCAGCAGGTTAGCGGGAGGCACAGATACGCAGTATTTT. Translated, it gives CASRLAGGTDTQYF.

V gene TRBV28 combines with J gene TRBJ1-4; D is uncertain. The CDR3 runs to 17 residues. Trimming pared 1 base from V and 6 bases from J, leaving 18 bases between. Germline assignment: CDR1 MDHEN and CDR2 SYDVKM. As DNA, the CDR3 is TGTGCCAGCAGTTTATCATCATATGGACGGACCGATGAAAAACTGTTTTTT. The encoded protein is CASSLSSYGRTDEKLFF.

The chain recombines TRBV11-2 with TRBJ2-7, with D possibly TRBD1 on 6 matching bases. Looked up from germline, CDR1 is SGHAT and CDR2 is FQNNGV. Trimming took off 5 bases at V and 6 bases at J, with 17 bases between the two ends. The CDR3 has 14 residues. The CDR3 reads CASSQDSRLVEQYF. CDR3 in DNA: TGTGCCAGCAGCCAGGACAGCCGTCTGGTCGAGCAGTACTTC.

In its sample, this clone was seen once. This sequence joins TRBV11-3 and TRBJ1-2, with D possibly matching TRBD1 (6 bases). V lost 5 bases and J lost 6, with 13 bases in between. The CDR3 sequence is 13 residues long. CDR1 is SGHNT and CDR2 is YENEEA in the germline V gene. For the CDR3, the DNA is TGTGCCAGCAGCAATCCGACAGGTGATGGCTACACCTTC. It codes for CASSNPTGDGYTF.

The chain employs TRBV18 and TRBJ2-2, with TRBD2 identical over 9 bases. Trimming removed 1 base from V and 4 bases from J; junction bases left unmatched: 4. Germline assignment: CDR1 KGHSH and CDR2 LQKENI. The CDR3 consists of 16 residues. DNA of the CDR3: TGTGCCAGCTCACCACGTCTAGCGGGAAGCACCGGGGAGCTGTTTTTT. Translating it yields CASSPRLAGSTGELFF.

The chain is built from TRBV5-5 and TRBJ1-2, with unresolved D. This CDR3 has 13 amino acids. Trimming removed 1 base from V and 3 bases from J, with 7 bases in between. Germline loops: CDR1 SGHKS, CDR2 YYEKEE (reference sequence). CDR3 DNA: TGTGCCAGCAGCTTGTCCGTCGACTATGGCTACACCTTC. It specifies CASSLSVDYGYTF.